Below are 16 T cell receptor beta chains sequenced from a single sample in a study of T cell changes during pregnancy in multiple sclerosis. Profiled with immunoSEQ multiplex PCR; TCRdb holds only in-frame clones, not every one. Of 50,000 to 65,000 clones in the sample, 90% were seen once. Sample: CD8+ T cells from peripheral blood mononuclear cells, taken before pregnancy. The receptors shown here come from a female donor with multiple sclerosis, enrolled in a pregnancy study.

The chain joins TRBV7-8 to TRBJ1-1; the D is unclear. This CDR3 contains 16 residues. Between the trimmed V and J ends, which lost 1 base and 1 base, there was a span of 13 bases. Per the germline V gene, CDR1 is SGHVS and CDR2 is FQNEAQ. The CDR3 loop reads CASSLDLYDKNTEAFF. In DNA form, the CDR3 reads TGTGCCAGCAGCTTAGACCTCTACGACAAGAACACTGAAGCTTTCTTT.

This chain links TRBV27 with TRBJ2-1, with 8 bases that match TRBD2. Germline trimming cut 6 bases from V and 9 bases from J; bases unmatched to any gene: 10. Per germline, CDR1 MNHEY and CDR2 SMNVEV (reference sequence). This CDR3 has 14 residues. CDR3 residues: CASRPGLGRSEQFF. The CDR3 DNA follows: TGTGCCAGCAGGCCGGGACTAGGTCGCAGTGAGCAGTTCTTC.

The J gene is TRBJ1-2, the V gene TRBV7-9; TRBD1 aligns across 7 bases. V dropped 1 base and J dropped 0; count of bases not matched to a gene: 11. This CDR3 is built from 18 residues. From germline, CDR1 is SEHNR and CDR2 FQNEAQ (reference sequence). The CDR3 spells CASSLVGLTGESNYGYTF. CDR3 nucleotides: TGTGCCAGCAGCTTAGTCGGATTAACAGGGGAATCTAACTATGGCTACACCTTC.

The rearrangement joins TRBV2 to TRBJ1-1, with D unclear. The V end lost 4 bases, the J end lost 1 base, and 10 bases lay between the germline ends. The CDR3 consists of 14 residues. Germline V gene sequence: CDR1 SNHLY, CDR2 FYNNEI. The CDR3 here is CASSGVTANTEAFF. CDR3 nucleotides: TGTGCCAGCAGTGGAGTCACAGCGAACACTGAAGCTTTCTTT.

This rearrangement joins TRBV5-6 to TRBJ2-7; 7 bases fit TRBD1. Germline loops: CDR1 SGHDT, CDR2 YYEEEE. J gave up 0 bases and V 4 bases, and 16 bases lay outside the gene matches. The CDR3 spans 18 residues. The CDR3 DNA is TGTGCCAGCAGCATGGGACAGAGAACGAAACTTGGCTCCTACGAGCAGTACTTC. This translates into CASSMGQRTKLGSYEQYF.

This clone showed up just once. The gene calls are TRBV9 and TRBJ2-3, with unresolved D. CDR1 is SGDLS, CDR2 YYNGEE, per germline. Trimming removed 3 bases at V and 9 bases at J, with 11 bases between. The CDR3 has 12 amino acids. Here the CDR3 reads CASSADIGTQYF. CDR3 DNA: TGTGCCAGCAGCGCCGATATCGGGACGCAGTATTTT.

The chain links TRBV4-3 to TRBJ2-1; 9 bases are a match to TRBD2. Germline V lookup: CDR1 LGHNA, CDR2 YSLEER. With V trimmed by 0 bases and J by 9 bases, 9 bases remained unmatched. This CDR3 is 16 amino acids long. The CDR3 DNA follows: TGCGCCAGCAGCCAAGACAGAGCGGGGGGCGCGGGTGAGCAGTTCTTC. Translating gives CASSQDRAGGAGEQFF.

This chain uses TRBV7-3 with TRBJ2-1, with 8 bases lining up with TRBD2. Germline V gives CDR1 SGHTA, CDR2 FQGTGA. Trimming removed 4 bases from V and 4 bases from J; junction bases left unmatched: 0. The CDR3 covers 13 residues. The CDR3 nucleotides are TGTGCCAGCAGCTCGGGGGGGTACAATGAGCAGTTCTTC. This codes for CASSSGGYNEQFF.

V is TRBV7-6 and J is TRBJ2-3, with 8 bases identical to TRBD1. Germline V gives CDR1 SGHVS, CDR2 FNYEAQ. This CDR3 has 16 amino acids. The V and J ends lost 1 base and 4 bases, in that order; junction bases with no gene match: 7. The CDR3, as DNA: TGTGCCAGCAGCTTAGAACAGGGGGGATTCCCAGATACGCAGTATTTT. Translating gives CASSLEQGGFPDTQYF.

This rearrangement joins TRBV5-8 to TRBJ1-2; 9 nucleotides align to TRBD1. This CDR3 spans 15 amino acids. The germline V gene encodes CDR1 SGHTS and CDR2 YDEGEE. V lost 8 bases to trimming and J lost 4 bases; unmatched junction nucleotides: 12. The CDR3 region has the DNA TGTGCCAGGAACGATCGGGACAGGGAAGTCTATGGCTACACCTTC. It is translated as CARNDRDREVYGYTF.

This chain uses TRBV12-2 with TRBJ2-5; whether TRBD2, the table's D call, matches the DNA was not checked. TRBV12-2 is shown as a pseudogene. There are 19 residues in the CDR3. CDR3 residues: CASRLETSGGPGQEETQYF. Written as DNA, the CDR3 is TGTGCAAGTCGCCTGGAGACTAGCGGGGGGCCCGGACAGGAAGAGACCCAGTACTTC.

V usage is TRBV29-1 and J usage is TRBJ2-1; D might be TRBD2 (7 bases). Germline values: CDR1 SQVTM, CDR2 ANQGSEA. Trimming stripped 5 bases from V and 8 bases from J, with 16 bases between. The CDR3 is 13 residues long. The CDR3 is CSVLEGEGHEQFF. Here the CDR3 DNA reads TGCAGCGTTTTGGAGGGGGAGGGGCATGAGCAGTTCTTC.

The CDR3 nucleotides are TGCGCCAGCAGCCAAGACCGCGTCGTAAGGGGCACCGGGGAGCTGTTTTTT. Residues: CASSQDRVVRGTGELFF. The chain links TRBV4-3 to TRBJ2-2; TRBD1 might be the D (5 bases). Germline-derived CDR1 and CDR2 are LGHNA and YSLEER. The CDR3 spans 17 residues. V was cut by 0 bases and J by 4 bases, with 15 bases left in between.

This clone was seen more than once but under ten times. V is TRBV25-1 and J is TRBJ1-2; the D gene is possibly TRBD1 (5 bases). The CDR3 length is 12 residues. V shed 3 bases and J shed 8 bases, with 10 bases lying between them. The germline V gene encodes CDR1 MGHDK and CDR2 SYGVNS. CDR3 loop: CASSEGPRGYTF. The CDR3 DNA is TGTGCCAGCAGTGAGGGGCCGCGGGGCTACACCTTC.

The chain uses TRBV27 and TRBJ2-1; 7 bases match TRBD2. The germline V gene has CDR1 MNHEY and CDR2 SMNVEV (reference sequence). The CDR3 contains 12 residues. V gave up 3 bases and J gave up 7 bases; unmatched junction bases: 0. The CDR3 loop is CASSLGGNEQFF. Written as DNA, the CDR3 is TGTGCCAGCAGTTTGGGGGGGAATGAGCAGTTCTTC.

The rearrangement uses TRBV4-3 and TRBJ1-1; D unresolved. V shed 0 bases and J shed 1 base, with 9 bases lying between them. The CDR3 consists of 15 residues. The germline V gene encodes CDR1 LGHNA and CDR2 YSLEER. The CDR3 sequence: CASSQDRRGNTEAFF. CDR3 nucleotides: TGCGCCAGCAGCCAAGATCGGCGGGGGAACACTGAAGCTTTCTTT.